This T cell receptor (beta chain) was identified in a study of T cell changes during pregnancy in multiple sclerosis. Clones were read by immunoSEQ multiplex PCR, and TCRdb kept only the in-frame ones, dropping some. The data hold 78,000 or so clones, with roughly 94% observed a single time. Germline CDR1 LNHDA, CDR2 SQIVND (reference sequence). The CDR3 is 15 residues long. V was clipped by 0 bases and J by 2 bases; unmatched bases: 1. V usage is TRBV19 and J usage is TRBJ1-3; TRBD1 agrees at 7 bases. The origin of this receptor is a female donor with multiple sclerosis, enrolled in a pregnancy study. The sequences come from peripheral blood, collected before pregnancy. The CDR3 sequence: CASSIEGTAGNTIYF. The CDR3 nucleotides read TGTGCCAGTAGTATAGAAGGGACAGCTGGAAACACCATATATTTT.